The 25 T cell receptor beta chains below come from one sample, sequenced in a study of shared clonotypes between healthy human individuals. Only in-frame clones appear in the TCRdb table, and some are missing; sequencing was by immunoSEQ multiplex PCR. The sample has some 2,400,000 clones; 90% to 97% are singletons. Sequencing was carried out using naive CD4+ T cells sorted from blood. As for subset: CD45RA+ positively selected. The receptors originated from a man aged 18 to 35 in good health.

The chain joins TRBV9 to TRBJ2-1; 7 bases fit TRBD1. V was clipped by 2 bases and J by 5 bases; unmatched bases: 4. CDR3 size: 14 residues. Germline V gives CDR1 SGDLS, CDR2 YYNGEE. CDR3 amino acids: CASSVGGQNNEQFF. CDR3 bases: TGTGCCAGCAGCGTTGGGGGACAGAACAATGAGCAGTTCTTC.

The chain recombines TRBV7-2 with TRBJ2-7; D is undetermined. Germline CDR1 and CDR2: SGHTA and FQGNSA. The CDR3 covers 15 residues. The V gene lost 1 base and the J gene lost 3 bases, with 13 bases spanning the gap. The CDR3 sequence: CASSLEVNSHYEQYF. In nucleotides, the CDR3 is TGTGCCAGCAGCTTAGAGGTGAACTCACACTACGAGCAGTACTTC.

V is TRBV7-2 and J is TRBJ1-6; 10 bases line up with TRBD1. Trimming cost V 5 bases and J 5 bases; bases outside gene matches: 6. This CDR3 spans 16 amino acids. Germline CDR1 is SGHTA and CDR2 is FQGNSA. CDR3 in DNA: TGTGCCAGCAGCCGCGCCGGGACAGGGGATAATTCACCCCTCCACTTT. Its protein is CASSRAGTGDNSPLHF.

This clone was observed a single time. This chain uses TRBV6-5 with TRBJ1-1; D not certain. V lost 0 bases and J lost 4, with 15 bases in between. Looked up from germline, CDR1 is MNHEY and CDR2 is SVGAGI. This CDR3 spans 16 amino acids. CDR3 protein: CASSYSLSTGRTEAFF. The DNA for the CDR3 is TGTGCCAGCAGTTACTCTTTATCCACCGGGCGCACTGAAGCTTTCTTT.

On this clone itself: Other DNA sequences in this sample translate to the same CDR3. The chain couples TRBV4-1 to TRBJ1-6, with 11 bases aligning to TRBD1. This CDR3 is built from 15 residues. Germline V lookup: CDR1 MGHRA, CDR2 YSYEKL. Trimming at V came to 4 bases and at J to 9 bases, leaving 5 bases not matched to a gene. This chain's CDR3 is CASSRGQGAGSPLHF. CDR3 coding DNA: TGCGCCAGCAGCCGAGGACAGGGGGCTGGTTCACCCCTCCACTTT.

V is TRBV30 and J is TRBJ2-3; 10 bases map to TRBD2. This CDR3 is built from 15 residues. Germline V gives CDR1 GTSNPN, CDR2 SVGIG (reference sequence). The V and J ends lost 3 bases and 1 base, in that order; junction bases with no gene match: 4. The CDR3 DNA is TGTGCCTGGAGGGCGGGGACTAGCGGCACAGATACGCAGTATTTT. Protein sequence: CAWRAGTSGTDTQYF.

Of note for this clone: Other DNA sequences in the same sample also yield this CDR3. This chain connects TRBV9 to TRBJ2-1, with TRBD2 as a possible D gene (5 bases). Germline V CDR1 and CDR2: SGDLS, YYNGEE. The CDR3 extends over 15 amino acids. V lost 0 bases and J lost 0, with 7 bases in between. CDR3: CASSVGGLSYNEQFF. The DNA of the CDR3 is TGTGCCAGCAGCGTAGGCGGGCTCTCCTACAATGAGCAGTTCTTC. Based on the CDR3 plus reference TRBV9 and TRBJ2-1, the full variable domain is DSGVTQTPKHLITATGQRVTLRCSPRSGDLSVYWYQQSLDQGLQFLIQYYNGEERAKGNILERFSAQQFPDLHSELNLSSLELGDSALYFCASSVGGLSYNEQFFGPGTRLTVL.

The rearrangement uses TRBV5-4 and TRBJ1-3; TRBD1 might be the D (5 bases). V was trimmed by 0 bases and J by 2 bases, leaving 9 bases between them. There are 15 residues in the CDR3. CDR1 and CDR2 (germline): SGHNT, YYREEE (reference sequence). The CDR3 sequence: CASSLAGTPGNTIYF. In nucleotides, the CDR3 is TGTGCCAGCAGCTTGGCAGGGACCCCTGGAAACACCATATATTTT.

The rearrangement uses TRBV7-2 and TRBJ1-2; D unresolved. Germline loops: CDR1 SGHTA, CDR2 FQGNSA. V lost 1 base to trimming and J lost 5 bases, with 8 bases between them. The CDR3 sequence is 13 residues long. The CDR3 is CASSLGLFYGYTF. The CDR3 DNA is TGTGCCAGCAGCTTAGGGCTGTTTTATGGCTACACCTTC.

Here the CDR3 reads CASSLQGLSYGYTF. CDR3 nucleotides: TGTGCCAGCAGCTTACAGGGTCTAAGCTATGGCTACACCTTC. The chain carries TRBV7-2 and TRBJ1-2; weak D call: TRBD1 (5 bases). The CDR3 is 14 amino acids. The germline gives CDR1 SGHTA, CDR2 FQGNSA. V was cut by 2 bases and J by 4 bases, with 11 bases left in between.

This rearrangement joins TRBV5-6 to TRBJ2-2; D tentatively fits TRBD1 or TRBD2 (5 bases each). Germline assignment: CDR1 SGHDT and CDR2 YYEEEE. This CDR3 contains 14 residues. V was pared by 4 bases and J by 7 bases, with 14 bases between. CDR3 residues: CASSGLDRSGELFF. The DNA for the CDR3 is TGTGCCAGCAGCGGACTTGACAGAAGCGGGGAGCTGTTTTTT.

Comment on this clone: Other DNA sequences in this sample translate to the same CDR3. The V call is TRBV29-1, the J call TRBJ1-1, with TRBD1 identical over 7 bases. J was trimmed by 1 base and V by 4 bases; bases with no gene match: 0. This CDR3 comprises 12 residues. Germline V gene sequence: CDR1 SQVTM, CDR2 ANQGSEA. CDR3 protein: CSVAGGNTEAFF. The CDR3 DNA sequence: TGCAGCGTTGCAGGGGGGAACACTGAAGCTTTCTTT. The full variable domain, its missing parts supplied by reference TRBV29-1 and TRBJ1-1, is SAVISQKPSRDICQRGTSLTIQCQVDSQVTMMFWYRQQPGQSLTLIATANQGSEATYESGFVIDKFPISRPNLTFSTLTVSNMSPEDSSIYLCSVAGGNTEAFFGQGTRLTVV.

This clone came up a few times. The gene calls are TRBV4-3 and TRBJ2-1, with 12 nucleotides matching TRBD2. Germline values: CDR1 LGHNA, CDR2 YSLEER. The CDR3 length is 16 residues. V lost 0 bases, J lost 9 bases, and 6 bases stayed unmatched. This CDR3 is CASSQDRLAGVVEQFF. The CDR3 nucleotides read TGCGCCAGCAGCCAAGATCGACTAGCGGGAGTGGTTGAGCAGTTCTTC.

The CDR3 sequence is CASSFLGSHTDTQYF. CDR3 bases: TGTGCCAGCAGCTTTTTGGGGTCCCACACAGATACGCAGTATTTT. This rearrangement joins TRBV5-4 to TRBJ2-3; D is unclear. This CDR3 contains 15 residues. Germline V lookup: CDR1 SGHNT, CDR2 YYREEE (reference sequence). V was shortened by 2 bases and J by 2 bases, with 12 bases between the two germline ends.

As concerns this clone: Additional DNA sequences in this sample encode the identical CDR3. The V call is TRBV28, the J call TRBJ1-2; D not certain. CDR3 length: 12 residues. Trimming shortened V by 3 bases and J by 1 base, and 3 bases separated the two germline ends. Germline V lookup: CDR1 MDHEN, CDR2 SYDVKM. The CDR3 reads CASSFRNYGYTF. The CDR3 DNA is TGTGCCAGCAGTTTTCGTAACTATGGCTACACCTTC.

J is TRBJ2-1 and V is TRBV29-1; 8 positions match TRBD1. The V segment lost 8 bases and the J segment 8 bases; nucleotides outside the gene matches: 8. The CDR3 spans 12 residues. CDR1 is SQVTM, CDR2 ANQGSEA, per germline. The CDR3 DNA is TGCAGCTCACGGACAGGGTACGATGAGCAGTTCTTC. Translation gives CSSRTGYDEQFF.

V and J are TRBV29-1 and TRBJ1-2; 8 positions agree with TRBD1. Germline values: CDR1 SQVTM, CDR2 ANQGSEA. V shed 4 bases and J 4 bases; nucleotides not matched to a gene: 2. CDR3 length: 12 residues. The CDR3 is CSVGQGRYGYTF. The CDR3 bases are TGCAGCGTTGGACAGGGGCGCTATGGCTACACCTTC.

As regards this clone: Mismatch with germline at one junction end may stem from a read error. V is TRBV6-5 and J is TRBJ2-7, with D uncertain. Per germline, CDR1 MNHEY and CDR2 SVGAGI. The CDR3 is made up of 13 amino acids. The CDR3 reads CASSSFGSHEQYF. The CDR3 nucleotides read TGTGCCAGCAGTTCTTTCGGCTCCCACGAGCAGTACTTC.

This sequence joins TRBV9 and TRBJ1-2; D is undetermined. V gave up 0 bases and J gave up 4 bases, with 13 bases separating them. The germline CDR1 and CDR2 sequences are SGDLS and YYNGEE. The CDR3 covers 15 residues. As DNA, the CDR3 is TGTGCCAGCAGCGTAGAGGCAAGAGGCGGCTATGGCTACACCTTC. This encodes CASSVEARGGYGYTF.

The chain's CDR3 is CAITPQGHALGLGAFF. The CDR3, as DNA: TGTGCCATCACCCCGCAGGGTCATGCTCTGGGTTTAGGAGCTTTCTTT. The chain joins TRBV10-3 to TRBJ1-1; D may be TRBD1 (5 bases). CDR3 length: 16 residues. V was cut by 7 bases and J by 10 bases, with 28 bases left in between. In germline, CDR1 is ENHRY, CDR2 SYGVKD.

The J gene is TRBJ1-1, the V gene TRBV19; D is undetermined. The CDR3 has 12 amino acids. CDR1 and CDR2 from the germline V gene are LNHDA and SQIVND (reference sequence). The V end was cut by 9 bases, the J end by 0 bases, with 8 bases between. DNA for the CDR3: TGTGCCAGCAGCGACCTGAACACTGAAGCTTTCTTT. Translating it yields CASSDLNTEAFF.

The CDR3 spells CASSYVPLSSGNTIYF. The CDR3 DNA is TGTGCCAGCAGCTACGTACCCCTGAGCTCTGGAAACACCATATATTTT. The rearrangement joins TRBV7-2 to TRBJ1-3; D call uncertain. The ends were cut back, 4 bases at V and 0 bases at J, with 13 bases in the middle. The CDR3 is 16 amino acids. Germline lookup yields CDR1 SGHTA and CDR2 FQGNSA.

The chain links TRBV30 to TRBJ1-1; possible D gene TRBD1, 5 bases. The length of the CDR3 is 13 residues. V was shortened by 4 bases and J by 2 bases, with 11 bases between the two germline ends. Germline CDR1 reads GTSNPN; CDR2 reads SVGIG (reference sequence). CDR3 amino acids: CAWIRGPNTEAFF. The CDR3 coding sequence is TGTGCCTGGATAAGGGGACCCAACACTGAAGCTTTCTTT.

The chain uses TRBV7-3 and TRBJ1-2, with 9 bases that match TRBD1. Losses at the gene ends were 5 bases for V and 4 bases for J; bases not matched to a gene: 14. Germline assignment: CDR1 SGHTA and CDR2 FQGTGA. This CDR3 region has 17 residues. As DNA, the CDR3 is TGTGCCAGCAGCCATCTAACCTGGGACAGGGAAGCCTATGGCTACACCTTC. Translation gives CASSHLTWDREAYGYTF.

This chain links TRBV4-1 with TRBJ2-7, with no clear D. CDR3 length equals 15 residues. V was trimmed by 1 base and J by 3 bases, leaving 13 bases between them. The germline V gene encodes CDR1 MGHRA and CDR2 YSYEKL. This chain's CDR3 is CASSQVQSLLYEQYF. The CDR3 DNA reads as TGCGCCAGCAGCCAAGTCCAAAGTCTCCTCTACGAGCAGTACTTC.